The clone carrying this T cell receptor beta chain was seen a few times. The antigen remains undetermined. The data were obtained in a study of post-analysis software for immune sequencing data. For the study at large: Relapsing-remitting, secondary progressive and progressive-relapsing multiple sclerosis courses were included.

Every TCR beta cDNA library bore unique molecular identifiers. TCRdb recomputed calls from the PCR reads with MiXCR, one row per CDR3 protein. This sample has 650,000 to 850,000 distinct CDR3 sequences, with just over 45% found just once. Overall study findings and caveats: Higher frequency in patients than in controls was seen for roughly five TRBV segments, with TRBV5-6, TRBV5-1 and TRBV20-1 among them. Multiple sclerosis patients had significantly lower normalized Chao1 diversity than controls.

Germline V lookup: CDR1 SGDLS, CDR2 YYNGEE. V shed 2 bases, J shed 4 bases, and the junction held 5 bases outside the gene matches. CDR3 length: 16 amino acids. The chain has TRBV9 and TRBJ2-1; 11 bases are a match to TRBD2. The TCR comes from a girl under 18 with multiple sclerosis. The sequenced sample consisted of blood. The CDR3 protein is CASSVEGLAVYNEQFF. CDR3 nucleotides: TGTGCCAGCAGCGTTGAGGGACTAGCGGTATACAATGAGCAGTTCTTC.